The present T cell receptor beta chain was sequenced within a study of yellow fever vaccine responses in identical twins. Regarding the study as a whole: Twins reportedly showed a vaccine T cell response that seemed partly convergent and partly personalized.

V was pared by 1 base and J by 14 bases, with 21 bases between. The CDR3 has 15 amino acids. Germline CDR1 reads SEHNR; CDR2 reads FQNEAQ (reference sequence). The table lists this clonotype with a few counts. What it recognizes is unknown. TCRdb itself ran the RT-PCR reads through MiXCR, one entry per CDR3 protein. The sample has fewer than 6,000 distinct CDR3 sequences, 65% to 90% seen once. The TCR comes from a woman between 18 and 29 years old who received the yellow fever vaccine. The chain carries TRBV7-9 and TRBJ2-1; D gene ambiguous. The source was T cells from blood (PBMCs), unsorted or a sorted subset (not recorded which), collected before or after yellow fever vaccination (not recorded which). The CDR3 spells CASSLVSDGPTLEFF. As DNA, the CDR3 is TGTGCCAGCAGCTTAGTGTCGGACGGACCTACATTGGAGTTCTTC.